This T cell receptor (beta chain) was recorded in a study of OX40 agonist ivuxolimab in advanced cancers. This table comes from immunoSEQ multiplex PCR, and its TCRdb copy is limited to in-frame clones, with some not included. The sample carries 25,000 or so clones, around four fifths recorded once. CDR1 is MNHEY, CDR2 SVGAGI, per germline. The CDR3 has 13 amino acids. V was pared by 7 bases and J by 4 bases, with 13 bases between. This clonotype was obtained from an adult with an advanced solid tumor such as melanoma, head and neck, liver or kidney cancer. This chain links TRBV6-5 with TRBJ1-1; no reliable D call. The specimen was CD4+ or CD8+ T cells sorted from blood, collected in a trial of the OX40 agonist ivuxolimab. CDR3 sequence reads: CASIPKTGTEAFF. The CDR3 nucleotides read TGTGCCAGCATCCCCAAAACGGGCACTGAAGCTTTCTTT.